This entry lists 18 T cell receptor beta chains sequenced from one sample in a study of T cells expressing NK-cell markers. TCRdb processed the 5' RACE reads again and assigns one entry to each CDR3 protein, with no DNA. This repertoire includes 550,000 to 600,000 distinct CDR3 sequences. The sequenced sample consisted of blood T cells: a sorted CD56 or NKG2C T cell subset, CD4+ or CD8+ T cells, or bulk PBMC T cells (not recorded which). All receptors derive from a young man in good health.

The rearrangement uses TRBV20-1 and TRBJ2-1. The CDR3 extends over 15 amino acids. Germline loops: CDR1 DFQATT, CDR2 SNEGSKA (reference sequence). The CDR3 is CSARRMGGSYNEQFF.

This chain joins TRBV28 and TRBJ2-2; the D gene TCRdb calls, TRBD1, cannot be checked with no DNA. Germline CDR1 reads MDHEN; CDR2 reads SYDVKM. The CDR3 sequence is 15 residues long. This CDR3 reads CASSLGGKHTGELFF.

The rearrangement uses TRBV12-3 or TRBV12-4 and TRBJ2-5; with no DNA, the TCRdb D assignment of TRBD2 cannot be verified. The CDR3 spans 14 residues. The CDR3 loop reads CASSLGGSRETQYF.

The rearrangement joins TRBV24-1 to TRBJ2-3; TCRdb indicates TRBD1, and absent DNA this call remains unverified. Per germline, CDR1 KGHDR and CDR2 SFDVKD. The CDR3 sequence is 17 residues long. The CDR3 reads CATSDSGNRDGTDTQYF.

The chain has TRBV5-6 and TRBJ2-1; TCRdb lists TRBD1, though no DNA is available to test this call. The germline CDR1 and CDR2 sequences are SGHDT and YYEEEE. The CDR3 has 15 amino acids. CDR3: CASSWGQGNYNEQFF.

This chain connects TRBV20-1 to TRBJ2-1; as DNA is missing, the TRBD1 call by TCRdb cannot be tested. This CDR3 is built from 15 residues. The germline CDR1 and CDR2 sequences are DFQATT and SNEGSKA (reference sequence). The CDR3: CSARARGSPYGEQFF.

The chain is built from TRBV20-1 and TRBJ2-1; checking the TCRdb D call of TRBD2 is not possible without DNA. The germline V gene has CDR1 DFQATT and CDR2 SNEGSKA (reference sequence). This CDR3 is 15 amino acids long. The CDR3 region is CSASGLAGSYNEQFF.

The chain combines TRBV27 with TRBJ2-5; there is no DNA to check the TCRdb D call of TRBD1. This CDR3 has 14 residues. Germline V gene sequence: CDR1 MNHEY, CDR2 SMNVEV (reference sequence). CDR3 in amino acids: CAKGHPVEQETQYF.

CDR3 protein: CSVGASGRSETQYF. The chain recombines TRBV29-1 with TRBJ2-5; TCRdb indicates TRBD2, and absent DNA this call remains unverified. Germline V lookup: CDR1 SQVTM, CDR2 ANQGSEA. There are 14 residues in the CDR3.

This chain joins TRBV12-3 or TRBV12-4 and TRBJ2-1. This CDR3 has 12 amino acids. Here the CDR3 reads CASSYGTDEQFF.

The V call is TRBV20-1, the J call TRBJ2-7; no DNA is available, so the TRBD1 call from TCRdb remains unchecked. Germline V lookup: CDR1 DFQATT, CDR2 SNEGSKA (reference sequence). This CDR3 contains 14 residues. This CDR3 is CSASDDRAIREQYF.

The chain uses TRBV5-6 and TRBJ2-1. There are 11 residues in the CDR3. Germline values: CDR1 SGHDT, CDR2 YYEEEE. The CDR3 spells CASSREYEQFF.

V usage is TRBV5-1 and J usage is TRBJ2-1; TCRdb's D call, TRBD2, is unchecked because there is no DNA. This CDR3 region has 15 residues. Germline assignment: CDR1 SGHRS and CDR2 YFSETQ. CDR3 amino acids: CASSLAGLDYNEQFF. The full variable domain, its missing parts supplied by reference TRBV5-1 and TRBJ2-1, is KAGVTQTPRYLIKTRGQQVTLSCSPISGHRSVSWYQQTPGQGLQFLFEYFSETQRNKGNFPGRFSGRQFSNSRSEMNVSTLELGDSALYLCASSLAGLDYNEQFFGPGTRLTVL.

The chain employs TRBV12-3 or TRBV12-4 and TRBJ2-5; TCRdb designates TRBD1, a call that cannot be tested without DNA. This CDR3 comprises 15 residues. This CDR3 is CASRNRGALGETQYF.

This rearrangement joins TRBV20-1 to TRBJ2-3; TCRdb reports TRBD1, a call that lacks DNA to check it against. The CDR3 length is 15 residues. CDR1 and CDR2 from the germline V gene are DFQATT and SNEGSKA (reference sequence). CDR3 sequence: CSAEPPGHPLQRQYF.

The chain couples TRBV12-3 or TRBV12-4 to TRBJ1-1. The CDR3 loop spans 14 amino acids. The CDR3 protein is CASSLWGLNLKAFF.

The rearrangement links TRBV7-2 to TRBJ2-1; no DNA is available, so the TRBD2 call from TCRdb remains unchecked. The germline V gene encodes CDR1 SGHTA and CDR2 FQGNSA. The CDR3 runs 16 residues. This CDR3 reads CASSSSFSGRSYEQFF.

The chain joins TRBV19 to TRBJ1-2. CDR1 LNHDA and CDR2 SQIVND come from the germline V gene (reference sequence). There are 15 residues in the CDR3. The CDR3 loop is CASSIFGPTNYGYTF.